The source of this T cell receptor (beta chain) is a study of blood T cells in healthy people across ages (dated by TCRdb to the mid-2010s). With regard to the full study: In model experiments, roughly one uniquely barcoded TCR beta cDNA molecule per two T cells was captured by template switching. Age-related changes in TCR beta repertoire diversity were measured in the study by deep sequencing normalized with unique cDNA molecular identifiers. Four age groups were formed from the donors: young (average about 16 years), middle-aged (just under 40), aged (roughly 56) and long-lived (more than 75). To avoid experimental bias, donors of different ages were distributed randomly across sequencing lanes. Two additional independent replicas of 1 million unique cDNA reads from the same blood draw were analyzed for two donors (one aged 18 to 30 and one aged 80 or older).

What the research found in general, with its limitations: Compared with the aged group, more naive CD4+ T cells, fewer expanded clones and increased TCR diversity were shown by the long-lived group, suggesting age selection. Estimates of total diversity based on one million sequenced T cells were regarded as lower bounds and as underestimates. A strong correlation was found between observed TCR beta diversity and the percentage of naive T cells measured by flow cytometry. Observed TCR beta diversity per million T cells fell roughly linearly with age, and a significant reduction was already apparent by age around 40. Bulk unsorted PBMC profiling prevented conclusive comparison of naive and antigen-experienced compartments. Because the CMV infection status of the donors was unknown, age-related changes in expanded clonotypes may potentially have been confounded.

The donors were roughly 38 Caucasian individuals from Russia, aged roughly 6 to 100 years, who were systemically healthy. Around 10 milliliters of peripheral blood were drawn from each donor into EDTA-treated Vacutainer tubes. PBMCs were isolated by Ficoll-Paque density-gradient centrifugation, with at least 6 million obtained per sample. Trizol reagent was used to extract total RNA from PBMCs, with at least 6 micrograms per sample. For every donor, an aliquot of PBMCs went through flow cytometry to measure the percentages of naive CD45RAhigh/CD27high T cells. Remarks on this clonotype: This receptor's antigen is unknown. A much larger clonotype is one base distant, so this may be a read error.

Receptors were amplified or captured by 5' RACE. The instrument given in TCRdb is Illumina HiSeq 2500. The second PCR ran for about 6 to 12 cycles and used a J-beta primer mix along with a sample-barcoded 5' primer. A unique molecular identifier was introduced onto each TCR beta cDNA molecule by a template-switch 5' adaptor carrying 12 random nucleotides. At least 2.5 million CDR3-containing paired-end reads were obtained from each sample. The Mint cDNA synthesis kit, primed by a TRBC-specific oligonucleotide, was used to synthesize first-strand cDNA from all RNA. Following uracil-DNA glycosylase treatment, all cDNA underwent a first 18-cycle PCR with the universal primers M1SS and BC2_uni_R. In the source study's methods: For normalization, 1 million high-quality reads were randomly selected from each sample, with every read carrying a distinct molecular identifier. Reads with shared molecular identifiers were discarded instead of being binned into consensus sequences. CDR3 identification, clonotype clustering and error correction used MiTCR with a Q25 quality threshold and the strictest error-elimination algorithm. A nonparametric unseen species model using Euler transformation provided a lower-bound estimate of total TCR beta diversity. The public reads were reanalyzed by TCRdb: fastp trimming at Q25, MiXCR alignment, in-frame beta chains only. Entries are consolidated by CDR3 protein sequence, retaining the most common genes and DNA. For this entry, the V and J calls and clone size follow TCRdb and not the study's own pipeline. This sample has 1.5 million to 2 million distinct CDR3 sequences in its table, and about 32% of those were observed once. The ten most abundant clones make up roughly 12% of the sample.

Sequencing used blood. This TCR was recovered from a woman in her 30s in good health.

DNA sequence: TGTGCCGCCAGCGAGCAGTACTTC. The resulting protein is CAASEQYF. The chain uses TRBV10-3 and TRBJ2-7, with an unclear D gene assignment. The germline V gene yields ENHRY for CDR1 and SYGVKD for CDR2. V is shortened by 11 bases, J by 6 bases, and the region joining them spans 5 bases. Including cysteine and phenylalanine, the CDR3 has 8 amino acids. The CDR3 DNA has 24 bases and is translated from base 1.